The 14 T cell receptor beta chains below come from one sample, sequenced in a study of regulatory T cells in long-lasting Graves disease. The time point is: newly diagnosed GD, antithyroid drugs for less than 3 months. PBMC RNA served as the TCR library source. Building of the TCR beta libraries involved iRepertoire HTBI primers and Arm-PCR of CDR3 regions. TCRdb processed the multiplex PCR reads anew with MiXCR; each CDR3 protein has one entry. The data hold 450,000 to 700,000 distinct CDR3 sequences, with roughly 14% observed a single time. The same sample was also studied in work on T cells in Graves' hyperthyroidism and ophthalmopathy.

The specimen was peripheral blood mononuclear cells (PBMCs), collected at new diagnosis, from a patient treated with antithyroid drugs. The receptors derive from a man in his thirties or forties with Graves disease.

In its sample, this clonotype was seen many times. This rearrangement joins TRBV5-1 to TRBJ2-7; a weak D match, TRBD1 (5 bases). Between the trimmed V and J ends, which lost 1 base and 3 bases, there was a span of 17 bases. The germline CDR1 and CDR2 sequences are SGHRS and YFSETQ. CDR3 size: 16 residues. The CDR3 DNA reads TGCGCCAGCAGCTTGTACAAGGACAACCTATTCTACGAGCAGTACTTC. Protein: CASSLYKDNLFYEQYF. Filled out from reference TRBV5-1 and TRBJ2-7, the complete variable domain reads KAGVTQTPRYLIKTRGQQVTLSCSPISGHRSVSWYQQTPGQGLQFLFEYFSETQRNKGNFPGRFSGRQFSNSRSEMNVSTLELGDSALYLCASSLYKDNLFYEQYFGPGTRLTVT.

This clonotype has a handful of counts. This sequence joins TRBV6-2 or TRBV6-3 and TRBJ1-4, with TRBD1 as a possible D gene (5 bases). The CDR3 runs 15 residues. Germline-derived CDR1 and CDR2 are MNHEY and SVGEGT. V was cut by 7 bases and J by 8 bases, with 20 bases left in between. The DNA of the CDR3 is TGTGCCAGCACTCAACGGGGCCCTCAGGGAGAAAAACTGTTTTTT. Translation: CASTQRGPQGEKLFF.

This clonotype has at least ten counts. The rearrangement joins TRBV6-5 to TRBJ1-6; D not certain. Germline V CDR1 and CDR2: MNHEY, SVGAGI. The CDR3 loop spans 15 amino acids. With 1 base removed from V and 9 bases from J, the gap between germline ends came to 13 bases. DNA for the CDR3: TGTGCCAGCAGTTACTGGGAGGGAAAGGCTTCACCCCTCCACTTT. This codes for CASSYWEGKASPLHF.

At least ten counts were recorded for this clonotype. The rearrangement uses TRBV5-1 and TRBJ1-5; D is ambiguous. Between the trimmed V and J ends, which lost 7 bases and 10 bases, there was a span of 15 bases. CDR1 is SGHRS and CDR2 is YFSETQ in the germline V gene. There are 12 residues in the CDR3. The CDR3 region has the DNA TGCGCCAGCCGGCGGGAAGACGGACCCCAGCATTTT. The encoded protein is CASRREDGPQHF. Together with reference TRBV5-1 and TRBJ1-5, the CDR3 gives the full variable domain: KAGVTQTPRYLIKTRGQQVTLSCSPISGHRSVSWYQQTPGQGLQFLFEYFSETQRNKGNFPGRFSGRQFSNSRSEMNVSTLELGDSALYLCASRREDGPQHFGDGTRLSIL.

A few counts support this clonotype. The rearrangement links TRBV6-5 to TRBJ1-2; 7 positions agree with TRBD1. The CDR3 covers 17 residues. Germline assignment: CDR1 MNHEY and CDR2 SVGAGI. With 4 bases clipped from V and 0 bases from J, the junction kept 11 bases outside the gene matches. CDR3 in DNA: TGTGCCAGCAGTTCCCTGGGACAGTCCAGAGCTAACTATGGCTACACCTTC. As protein: CASSSLGQSRANYGYTF.

The V gene is TRBV2, the J gene TRBJ1-5; D gene ambiguous. CDR1 is SNHLY and CDR2 is FYNNEI in the germline V gene. The CDR3 extends over 14 amino acids. V was pared by 6 bases and J by 2 bases, with 11 bases between. CDR3 coding DNA: TGTGCCAGCAGCGTTAGTAGCGGCAATCAGCCCCAGCATTTT. This sequence encodes CASSVSSGNQPQHF.

Many counts were recorded for this clonotype. The chain joins TRBV11-2 to TRBJ2-7; D uncertain. Germline-derived CDR1 and CDR2 are SGHAT and FQNNGV. V gave up 2 bases and J gave up 4 bases, with 9 bases separating them. CDR3 size: 13 residues. In DNA, the CDR3 is TGTGCCAGCAGCTTACAGCCGGCTTACGAGCAGTACTTC. Translation: CASSLQPAYEQYF.

V and J are TRBV4-1 and TRBJ2-2; no firm D call. The CDR3 contains 15 residues. The V and J ends lost 1 base and 5 bases respectively, with 11 bases between them. Germline V gene lookup returns CDR1 MGHRA and CDR2 YSYEKL. This chain's CDR3 is CASSQVGQATGELFF. The CDR3, as DNA: TGCGCCAGCAGCCAAGTCGGCCAGGCGACCGGGGAGCTGTTTTTT.

This clonotype was detected a few times. This chain joins TRBV20-1 and TRBJ1-1; a weak D match, TRBD1 (6 bases). Germline CDR1 DFQATT, CDR2 SNEGSKA (reference sequence). The CDR3 contains 14 residues. V lost 2 bases, J lost 4 bases, and 14 bases lay in between. The CDR3 nucleotides read TGCAGTGCTAGACGCTCAGGGGTGGGCACTGAAGCTTTCTTT. Its translation: CSARRSGVGTEAFF.

This clonotype was seen more than once but under ten times. The chain links TRBV7-9 to TRBJ2-1; TRBD2 matches 13 bases. With V trimmed by 7 bases and J by 7 bases, 1 base remained unmatched. Germline V gene lookup returns CDR1 SEHNR and CDR2 FQNEAQ (reference sequence). This CDR3 has 13 residues. CDR3 protein: CASKGLAGNEQFF. The CDR3 DNA is TGTGCCAGCAAGGGACTAGCGGGAAATGAGCAGTTCTTC. Looking up the rest from reference TRBV7-9 and TRBJ2-1 gives the full variable domain: DTGVSQNPRHKITKRGQNVTFRCDPISEHNRLYWYRQTLGQGPEFLTYFQNEAQLEKSRLLSDRFSAERPKGSFSTLEIQRTEQGDSAMYLCASKGLAGNEQFFGPGTRLTVL.

Many counts were recorded for this clonotype. The chain combines TRBV27 with TRBJ2-3; D remains unclear. V lost 2 bases and J 5 bases, leaving 8 bases between the germline ends. Looked up from germline, CDR1 is MNHEY and CDR2 is SMNVEV (reference sequence). This CDR3 is 13 amino acids long. The CDR3 protein is CASSLTSGDTQYF. CDR3 in DNA: TGTGCCAGCAGTTTAACGTCCGGAGATACGCAGTATTTT.

As for this clonotype: This likely traces to a read error, being one base from a far larger clone. The chain has TRBV27 and TRBJ1-2, with D hard to call. The CDR3 runs 13 residues. Germline CDR1 is MNHEY and CDR2 is SMNVEV (reference sequence). Trimming shortened V by 5 bases and J by 7 bases, and 14 bases separated the two germline ends. The CDR3 protein is CASSEGPPGGYTF. CDR3 DNA sequence: TGTGCCAGCAGTGAGGGTCCGCCCGGTGGCTACACCTTC.

The J gene is TRBJ2-3, the V gene TRBV10-3, with 7 bases identical to TRBD2. The DNA end favors TRBJ2-1, so the J call may be wrong. This CDR3 region has 17 residues. Germline-derived CDR1 and CDR2 are ENHRY and SYGVKD. CDR3 sequence (DNA): TGTGCCATCAGACCACCACGGGGTGGCGGGAGTGGGTATGAGCAGTTCTTC. Amino acid sequence: CAIRPPRGGGSGYEQFF.

This clonotype has ten or more counts. The CDR3 region has the DNA TGCAGTGCTAGCCAAGAAGATGAGCAGTTCTTC. Its protein is CSASQEDEQFF. The rearrangement uses TRBV20-1 and TRBJ2-1; D not resolved. The germline V gene encodes CDR1 DFQATT and CDR2 SNEGSKA (reference sequence). The CDR3 is 11 amino acids. Trimming removed 3 bases at V and 8 bases at J, with 8 bases between.